Listed below are T cell receptor beta chains from one sample, sequenced in a study of blood T cells in healthy people across ages. TCRdb reanalysed the 5' RACE reads using MiXCR and keeps one entry per CDR3 protein. Of over 700,000 distinct CDR3 sequences listed, approximately 25% are singletons. The same data also contributed to another study, on T cells of mothers and their children.

Sequences were obtained from blood. These receptors all come from a boy aged 10-17 years in good health. Each CDR3 is given with its conserved first and last residue. Fields, in order: J gene, V gene, clone size, D gene, CDR3 protein, CDR3 DNA. The D gene is left open where the match is weak. Expanded clones get a size class; other rows say once, few or many, or leave the size out.

j_call: TRBJ2-1
v_call: TRBV29-1
clone_size: NA
d_call: NA
cdr3_aa: CSVDFPWGPNNEQFF
cdr3_nt: TGCAGCGTTGACTTTCCTTGGGGGCCCAACAATGAGCAGTTCTTC

j_call: TRBJ1-3
v_call: TRBV7-8
clone_size: NA
d_call: TRBD1
cdr3_aa: CASSGRYTGTESGGNTIYF
cdr3_nt: TGTGCCAGCAGCGGGCGATACACCGGGACAGAATCGGGTGGAAACACCATATATTTT

j_call: TRBJ2-5
v_call: TRBV4-3
clone_size: NA
d_call: TRBD1
cdr3_aa: CASSQGQGARETQYF
cdr3_nt: TGCGCCAGCAGCCAAGGGCAGGGGGCACGGGAGACCCAGTACTTC

j_call: TRBJ1-1
v_call: TRBV29-1
clone_size: NA
d_call: NA
cdr3_aa: CSVEVPDNTEAFF
cdr3_nt: TGCAGCGTTGAAGTGCCAGATAACACTGAAGCTTTCTTT

j_call: TRBJ1-5
v_call: TRBV11-2
clone_size: once
d_call: NA
cdr3_aa: CASSLNRGNSNQPQHF
cdr3_nt: TGTGCCAGCAGCTTAAATCGGGGGAATAGCAATCAGCCCCAGCATTTT

j_call: TRBJ2-1
v_call: TRBV7-2
clone_size: few
d_call: TRBD1
cdr3_aa: CASSPEGTGYNEQFF
cdr3_nt: TGTGCCAGCAGCCCGGAGGGGACAGGATACAATGAGCAGTTCTTC

j_call: TRBJ1-2
v_call: TRBV11-2
clone_size: NA
d_call: NA
cdr3_aa: CASTLGGGYTF
cdr3_nt: TGTGCCAGCACCCTTGGCGGTGGCTACACCTTC

j_call: TRBJ1-1
v_call: TRBV7-9
clone_size: few
d_call: TRBD1
cdr3_aa: CAGGQGNTEAFF
cdr3_nt: TGTGCCGGAGGACAGGGAAACACTGAAGCTTTCTTT

j_call: TRBJ2-3
v_call: TRBV28
clone_size: few
d_call: TRBD2
cdr3_aa: CASSLPSGSRNTQYF
cdr3_nt: TGTGCCAGCAGTTTACCTAGCGGGAGTAGGAATACGCAGTATTTT

j_call: TRBJ2-1
v_call: TRBV28
clone_size: few
d_call: TRBD1
cdr3_aa: CASTDPGQVYNEQFF
cdr3_nt: TGTGCCAGCACCGATCCGGGACAGGTTTACAATGAGCAGTTCTTC

j_call: TRBJ2-7
v_call: TRBV28
clone_size: NA
d_call: NA
cdr3_aa: CASSPGEVYEQYF
cdr3_nt: TGTGCCAGCAGCCCCGGGGAGGTCTACGAGCAGTACTTC

j_call: TRBJ2-2
v_call: TRBV29-1
clone_size: few
d_call: NA
cdr3_aa: CSVEGVRRGGTGELFF
cdr3_nt: TGCAGCGTTGAAGGAGTGAGGAGGGGGGGCACCGGGGAGCTGTTTTTT

j_call: TRBJ2-7
v_call: TRBV19
clone_size: NA
d_call: NA
cdr3_aa: CASSIDFRGIIYEQYF
cdr3_nt: TGTGCCAGTAGTATAGATTTTCGGGGGATAATCTACGAGCAGTACTTC

j_call: TRBJ1-2
v_call: TRBV28
clone_size: once
d_call: TRBD1
cdr3_aa: CASKTGGNRGYTF
cdr3_nt: TGTGCCAGCAAAACAGGGGGGAATCGGGGCTACACCTTC

j_call: TRBJ2-7
v_call: TRBV28
clone_size: NA
d_call: NA
cdr3_aa: CASSEPFGGPSYEQYF
cdr3_nt: TGTGCCAGCAGTGAACCCTTCGGGGGGCCCTCCTACGAGCAGTACTTC

j_call: TRBJ1-4
v_call: TRBV3-1
clone_size: few
d_call: NA
cdr3_aa: CASSQVSGKLFF
cdr3_nt: TGTGCCAGCAGCCAAGTTTCCGGAAAACTGTTTTTT

j_call: TRBJ2-5
v_call: TRBV7-2
clone_size: NA
d_call: TRBD2
cdr3_aa: CASSLRLAGGKRLETQYF
cdr3_nt: TGTGCCAGCAGCTTGAGGCTAGCGGGAGGGAAGAGATTGGAGACCCAGTACTTC

j_call: TRBJ2-1
v_call: TRBV3-1
clone_size: NA
d_call: TRBD2
cdr3_aa: CASSHYPRGGQYNEQFF
cdr3_nt: TGTGCCAGCAGCCATTATCCGCGGGGGGGCCAATACAATGAGCAGTTCTTC

j_call: TRBJ2-1
v_call: TRBV12-3/TRBV12-4
clone_size: once
d_call: NA
cdr3_aa: CASSLDYGHNEQFF
cdr3_nt: TGTGCCAGCAGTTTGGACTATGGGCACAATGAGCAGTTCTTC

j_call: TRBJ1-2
v_call: TRBV7-2
clone_size: few
d_call: TRBD1
cdr3_aa: CASSIDPGQAYGYTF
cdr3_nt: TGTGCCAGCAGCATTGACCCGGGACAGGCTTATGGCTACACCTTC

j_call: TRBJ2-1
v_call: TRBV4-2
clone_size: NA
d_call: TRBD2
cdr3_aa: CASSQGLAGPLNEQFF
cdr3_nt: TGTGCCAGCAGCCAAGGTTTAGCGGGACCTCTCAATGAGCAGTTCTTC

j_call: TRBJ2-7
v_call: TRBV21-1
clone_size: NA
d_call: NA
cdr3_aa: CASSNACRTSGRESYEQYF
cdr3_nt: TGTGCCAGCAGCAACGCTTGTCGGACTAGCGGGAGGGAATCCTACGAGCAGTACTTC

j_call: TRBJ2-1
v_call: TRBV20-1
clone_size: few
d_call: NA
cdr3_aa: CSAMSVSAYNEQFF
cdr3_nt: TGCAGTGCTATGTCGGTGTCCGCCTACAATGAGCAGTTCTTC

j_call: TRBJ2-7
v_call: TRBV11-2
clone_size: NA
d_call: NA
cdr3_aa: CASSFVGGDTYEQYF
cdr3_nt: TGTGCCAGCAGCTTTGTTGGAGGGGACACCTACGAGCAGTACTTC

j_call: TRBJ2-7
v_call: TRBV20-1
clone_size: NA
d_call: TRBD2
cdr3_aa: CSARGELAGSYEQYF
cdr3_nt: TGCAGTGCTAGGGGGGAACTAGCGGGATCGTACGAGCAGTACTTC

j_call: TRBJ2-6
v_call: TRBV6-1
clone_size: NA
d_call: NA
cdr3_aa: CASSEIRTGANVLTF
cdr3_nt: TGTGCCAGCAGTGAGATACGGACTGGGGCCAACGTCCTGACTTTC

j_call: TRBJ2-7
v_call: TRBV4-3
clone_size: NA
d_call: NA
cdr3_aa: CASSPEVGAREQYF
cdr3_nt: TGCGCCAGCAGCCCTGAGGTGGGGGCGCGGGAGCAGTACTTC

j_call: TRBJ2-7
v_call: TRBV19
clone_size: NA
d_call: TRBD1
cdr3_aa: CASTMTGSSYEQYF
cdr3_nt: TGTGCCAGTACCATGACAGGGAGCTCCTACGAGCAGTACTTC

j_call: TRBJ2-7
v_call: TRBV4-1
clone_size: few
d_call: NA
cdr3_aa: CASSQAVQSYEQYF
cdr3_nt: TGCGCCAGCAGCCAGGCGGTCCAGTCCTACGAGCAGTACTTC

j_call: TRBJ1-4
v_call: TRBV20-1
clone_size: once
d_call: NA
cdr3_aa: CSAPDMMDEKLFF
cdr3_nt: TGCAGTGCCCCGGATATGATGGATGAAAAACTGTTTTTT

j_call: TRBJ2-7
v_call: TRBV7-2
clone_size: NA
d_call: NA
cdr3_aa: CASSDGATYEQYF
cdr3_nt: TGTGCCAGCAGTGACGGGGCCACCTACGAGCAGTACTTC

j_call: TRBJ2-1
v_call: TRBV20-1
clone_size: few
d_call: TRBD2
cdr3_aa: CSAPGTTYNEQFF
cdr3_nt: TGCAGTGCCCCAGGGACTACCTACAATGAGCAGTTCTTC

j_call: TRBJ2-7
v_call: TRBV11-2
clone_size: NA
d_call: TRBD2
cdr3_aa: CASSAPGTSGTYEQYF
cdr3_nt: TGTGCCAGCAGCGCGCCCGGGACTAGCGGGACCTACGAGCAGTACTTC

j_call: TRBJ1-1
v_call: TRBV27
clone_size: few
d_call: NA
cdr3_aa: CASGDRRAEAFF
cdr3_nt: TGTGCCAGCGGGGATAGAAGGGCTGAAGCTTTCTTT

j_call: TRBJ2-5
v_call: TRBV7-9
clone_size: many
d_call: NA
cdr3_aa: CASSLGDRQETQYF
cdr3_nt: TGTGCCAGCTCACTGGGCGACAGGCAAGAGACCCAGTACTTC

j_call: TRBJ1-1
v_call: TRBV6-2/TRBV6-3
clone_size: NA
d_call: NA
cdr3_aa: CASSLGGEYAFF
cdr3_nt: TGTGCCAGCAGTTTAGGGGGGGAATACGCTTTCTTT

j_call: TRBJ2-4
v_call: TRBV29-1
clone_size: few
d_call: NA
cdr3_aa: CSVEEAAKNIQYF
cdr3_nt: TGCAGCGTTGAGGAGGCAGCCAAAAACATTCAGTACTTC

j_call: TRBJ2-3
v_call: TRBV7-2
clone_size: NA
d_call: NA
cdr3_aa: CASSGGTSTDTQYF
cdr3_nt: TGTGCCAGCAGCGGCGGGACTAGCACAGATACGCAGTATTTT

j_call: TRBJ1-1
v_call: TRBV25-1
clone_size: NA
d_call: NA
cdr3_aa: CASSVSGNTEAFF
cdr3_nt: TGTGCCAGCAGTGTTTCGGGGAACACTGAAGCTTTCTTT

j_call: TRBJ2-1
v_call: TRBV4-1
clone_size: NA
d_call: TRBD2
cdr3_aa: CASIGAGGQYNEQFF
cdr3_nt: TGCGCCAGCATAGGGGCGGGGGGGCAGTACAATGAGCAGTTCTTC

j_call: TRBJ2-4
v_call: TRBV20-1
clone_size: NA
d_call: NA
cdr3_aa: CSATSSVSKNIQYF
cdr3_nt: TGCAGTGCTACCAGTTCCGTTTCCAAAAACATTCAGTACTTC

j_call: TRBJ2-7
v_call: TRBV7-8
clone_size: few
d_call: NA
cdr3_aa: CASSLAWALSSYEQYF
cdr3_nt: TGTGCCAGCAGCTTAGCATGGGCGTTGAGCTCCTACGAGCAGTACTTC

j_call: TRBJ2-3
v_call: TRBV6-6
clone_size: NA
d_call: NA
cdr3_aa: CASSTGESTDTQYF
cdr3_nt: TGTGCCAGCAGTACGGGGGAGAGCACAGATACGCAGTATTTT

j_call: TRBJ2-1
v_call: TRBV29-1
clone_size: NA
d_call: NA
cdr3_aa: CSVEIAEIYNEQFF
cdr3_nt: TGCAGCGTTGAAATAGCGGAGATCTACAATGAGCAGTTCTTC

j_call: TRBJ2-7
v_call: TRBV6-5
clone_size: NA
d_call: TRBD1
cdr3_aa: CASSDRTGSPSYEQYF
cdr3_nt: TGTGCCAGCAGCGACCGGACAGGGTCCCCCTCCTACGAGCAGTACTTC

j_call: TRBJ2-1
v_call: TRBV7-2
clone_size: NA
d_call: NA
cdr3_aa: CASKDPLPNEQFF
cdr3_nt: TGTGCCAGCAAGGATCCACTCCCTAATGAGCAGTTCTTC

j_call: TRBJ2-5
v_call: TRBV6-2/TRBV6-3
clone_size: NA
d_call: NA
cdr3_aa: CASSYPSGTSQETQYF
cdr3_nt: TGTGCCAGCAGTTACCCCTCCGGGACTTCTCAAGAGACCCAGTACTTC